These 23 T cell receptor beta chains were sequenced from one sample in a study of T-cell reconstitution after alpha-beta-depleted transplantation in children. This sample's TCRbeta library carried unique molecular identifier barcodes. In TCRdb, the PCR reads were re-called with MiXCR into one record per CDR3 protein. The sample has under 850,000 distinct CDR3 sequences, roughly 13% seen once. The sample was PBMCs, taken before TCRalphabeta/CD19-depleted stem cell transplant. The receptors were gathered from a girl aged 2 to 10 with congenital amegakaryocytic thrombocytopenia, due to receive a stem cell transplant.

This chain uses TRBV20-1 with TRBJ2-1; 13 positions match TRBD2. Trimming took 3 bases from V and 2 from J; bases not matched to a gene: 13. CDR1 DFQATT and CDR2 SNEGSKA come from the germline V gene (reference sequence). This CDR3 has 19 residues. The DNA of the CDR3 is TGCAGTGCTAGGCCCGAACTAGCGGGAGGGTGGTTCCCCTACAATGAGCAGTTCTTC. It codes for CSARPELAGGWFPYNEQFF.

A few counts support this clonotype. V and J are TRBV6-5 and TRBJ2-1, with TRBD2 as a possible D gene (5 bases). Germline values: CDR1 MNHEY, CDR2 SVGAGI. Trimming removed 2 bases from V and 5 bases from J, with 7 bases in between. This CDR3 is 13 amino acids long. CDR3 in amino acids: CASSYRTHNEQFF. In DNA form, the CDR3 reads TGTGCCAGCAGTTACAGGACTCACAATGAGCAGTTCTTC.

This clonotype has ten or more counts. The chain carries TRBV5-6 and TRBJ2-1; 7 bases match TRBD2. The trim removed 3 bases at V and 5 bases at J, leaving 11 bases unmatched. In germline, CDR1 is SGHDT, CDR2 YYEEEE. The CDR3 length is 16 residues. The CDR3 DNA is TGTGCCAGCAGCTCCCTCGGGCTAGCGGATCACAATGAGCAGTTCTTC. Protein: CASSSLGLADHNEQFF.

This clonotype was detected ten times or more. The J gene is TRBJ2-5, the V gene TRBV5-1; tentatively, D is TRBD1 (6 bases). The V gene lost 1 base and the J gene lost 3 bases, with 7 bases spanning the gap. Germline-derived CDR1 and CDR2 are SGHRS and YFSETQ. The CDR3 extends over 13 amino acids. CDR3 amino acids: CASSLRTEETQYF. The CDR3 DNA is TGCGCCAGCAGCTTGAGGACAGAAGAGACCCAGTACTTC.

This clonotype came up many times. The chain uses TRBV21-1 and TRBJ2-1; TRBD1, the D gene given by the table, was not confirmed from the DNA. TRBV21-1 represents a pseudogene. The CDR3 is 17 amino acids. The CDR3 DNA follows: TGTGCCAGCAGAGGCAGGGACTTTGGGCCCCCGTACAATGAGCAGTTCTTC. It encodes CASRGRDFGPPYNEQFF.

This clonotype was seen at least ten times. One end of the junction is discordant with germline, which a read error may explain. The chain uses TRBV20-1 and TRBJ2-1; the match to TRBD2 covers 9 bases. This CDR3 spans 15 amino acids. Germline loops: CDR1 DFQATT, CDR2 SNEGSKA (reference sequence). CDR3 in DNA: TGCAGTGCCAGAGGGGAAGGACTAGCGTCGACGGAGCAGTTCTTC. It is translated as CSARGEGLASTEQFF.

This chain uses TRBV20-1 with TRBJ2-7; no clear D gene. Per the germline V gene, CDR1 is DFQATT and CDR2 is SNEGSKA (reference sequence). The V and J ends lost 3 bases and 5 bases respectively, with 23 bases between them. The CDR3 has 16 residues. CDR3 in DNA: TGCAGTGCTAGCCTATTAGGCCCCCTCTCTGGCCACGAGCAGTACTTC. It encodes CSASLLGPLSGHEQYF.

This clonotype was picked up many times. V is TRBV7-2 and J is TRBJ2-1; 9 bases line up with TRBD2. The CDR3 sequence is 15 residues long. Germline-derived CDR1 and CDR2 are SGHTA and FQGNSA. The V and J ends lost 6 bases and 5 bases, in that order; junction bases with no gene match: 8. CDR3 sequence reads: CASSSGGLANNEQFF. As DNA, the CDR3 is TGTGCCAGCAGTTCAGGGGGACTAGCCAACAATGAGCAGTTCTTC.

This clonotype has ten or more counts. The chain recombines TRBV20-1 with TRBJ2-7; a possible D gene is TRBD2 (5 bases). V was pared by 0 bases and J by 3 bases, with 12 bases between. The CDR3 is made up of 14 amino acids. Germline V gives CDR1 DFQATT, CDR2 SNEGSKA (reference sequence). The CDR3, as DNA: TGCAGTGCTAGAGAGGAGCGGTCAGACTACGAGCAGTACTTC. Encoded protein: CSAREERSDYEQYF.

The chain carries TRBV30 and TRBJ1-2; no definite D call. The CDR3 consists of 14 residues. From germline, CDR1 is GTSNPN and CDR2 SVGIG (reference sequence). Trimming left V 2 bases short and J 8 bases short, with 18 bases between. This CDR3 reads CAWSPPREVLGYTF. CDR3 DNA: TGTGCCTGGAGTCCTCCCCGGGAGGTCTTAGGCTACACCTTC.

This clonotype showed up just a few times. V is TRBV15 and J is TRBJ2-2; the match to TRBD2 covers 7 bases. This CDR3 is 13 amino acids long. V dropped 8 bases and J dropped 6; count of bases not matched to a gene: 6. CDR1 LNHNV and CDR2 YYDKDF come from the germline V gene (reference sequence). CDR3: CATAREIPGELFF. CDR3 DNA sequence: TGTGCCACCGCGCGGGAGATTCCCGGGGAGCTGTTTTTT.

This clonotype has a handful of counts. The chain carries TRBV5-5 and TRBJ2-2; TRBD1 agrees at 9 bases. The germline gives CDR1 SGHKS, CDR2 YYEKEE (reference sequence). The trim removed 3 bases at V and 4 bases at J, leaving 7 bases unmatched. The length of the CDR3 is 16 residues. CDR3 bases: TGTGCCAGCAGCTACGGACAGGGGCGCGGCACCGGGGAGCTGTTTTTT. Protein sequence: CASSYGQGRGTGELFF.

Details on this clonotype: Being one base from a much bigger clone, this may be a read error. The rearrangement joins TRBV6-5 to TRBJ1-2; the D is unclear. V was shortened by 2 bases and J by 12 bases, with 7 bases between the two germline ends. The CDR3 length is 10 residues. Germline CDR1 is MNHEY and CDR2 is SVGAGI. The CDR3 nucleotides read TGTGCCAGCAGTTACCGAGACGACACCTTC. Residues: CASSYRDDTF.

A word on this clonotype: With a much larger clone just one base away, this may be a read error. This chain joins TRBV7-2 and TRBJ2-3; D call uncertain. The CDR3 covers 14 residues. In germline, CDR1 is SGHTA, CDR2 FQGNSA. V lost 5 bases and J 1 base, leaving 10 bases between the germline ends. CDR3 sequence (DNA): TGTGCCAGCAGCATTCTAGGTGGCACAGATACGCAGTATTTT. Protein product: CASSILGGTDTQYF.

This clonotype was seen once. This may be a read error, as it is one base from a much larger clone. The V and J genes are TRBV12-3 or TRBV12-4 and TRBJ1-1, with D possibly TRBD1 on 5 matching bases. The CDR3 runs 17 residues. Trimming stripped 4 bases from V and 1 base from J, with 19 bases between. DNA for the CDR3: TGTGCCAGCAGTTCCGGCAGGGCCCTCGGGTGGAACACTGAAGCTTTCTTT. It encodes CASSSGRALGWNTEAFF.

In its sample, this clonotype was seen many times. CDR3 amino acids: CAIRDQETQYF. CDR3 nucleotides: TGTGCCATCAGGGACCAAGAGACCCAGTACTTC. The V call is TRBV10-3, the J call TRBJ2-5; D gene unclear. The CDR3 length is 11 residues. V dropped 6 bases and J dropped 0 bases, with 2 bases sitting between them. Germline CDR1 and CDR2: ENHRY and SYGVKD.

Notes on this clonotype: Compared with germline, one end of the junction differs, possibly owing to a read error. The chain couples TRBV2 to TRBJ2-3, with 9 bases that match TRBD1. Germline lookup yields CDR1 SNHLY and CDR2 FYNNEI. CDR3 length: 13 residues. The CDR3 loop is CARTTGGGDTPYF. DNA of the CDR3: TGTGCCAGGACCACAGGGGGCGGAGATACGCCGTATTTT.

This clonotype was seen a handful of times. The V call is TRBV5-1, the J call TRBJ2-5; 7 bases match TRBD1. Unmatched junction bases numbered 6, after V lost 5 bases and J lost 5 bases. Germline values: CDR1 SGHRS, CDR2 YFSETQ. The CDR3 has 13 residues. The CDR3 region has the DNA TGCGCCAGCAGGCAGGGGGATCCGGAGACCCAGTACTTC. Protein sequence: CASRQGDPETQYF.

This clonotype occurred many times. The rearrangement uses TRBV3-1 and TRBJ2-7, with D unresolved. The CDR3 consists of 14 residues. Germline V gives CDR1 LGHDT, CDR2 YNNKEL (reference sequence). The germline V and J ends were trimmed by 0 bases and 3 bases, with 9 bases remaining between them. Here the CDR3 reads CASSQDLIGYEQYF. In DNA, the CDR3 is TGTGCCAGCAGCCAAGATCTGATCGGCTACGAGCAGTACTTC.

CDR3 bases: TGTGCCAGCAGGCCCGAGGGACTAGCGAGAAATGAGCAGTTCTTC. Translation: CASRPEGLARNEQFF. The rearrangement links TRBV28 to TRBJ2-1, with 10 bases that match TRBD2. Germline CDR1 reads MDHEN; CDR2 reads SYDVKM. The CDR3 sequence is 15 residues long. V shed 6 bases and J 7 bases; nucleotides not matched to a gene: 9.

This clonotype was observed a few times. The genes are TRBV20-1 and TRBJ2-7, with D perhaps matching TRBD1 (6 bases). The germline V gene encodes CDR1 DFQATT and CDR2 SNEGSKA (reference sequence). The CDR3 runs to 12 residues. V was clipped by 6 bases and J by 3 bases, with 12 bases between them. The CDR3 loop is CSALEQGYEQYF. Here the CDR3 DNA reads TGCAGTGCCCTGGAACAGGGCTACGAGCAGTACTTC.

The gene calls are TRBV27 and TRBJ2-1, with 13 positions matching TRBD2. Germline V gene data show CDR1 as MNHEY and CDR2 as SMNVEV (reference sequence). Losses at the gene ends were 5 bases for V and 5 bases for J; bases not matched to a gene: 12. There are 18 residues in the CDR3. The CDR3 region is CASSPTSGRRRPNNEQFF. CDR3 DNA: TGTGCCAGCAGTCCGACTAGCGGGAGGAGAAGGCCAAACAATGAGCAGTTCTTC.

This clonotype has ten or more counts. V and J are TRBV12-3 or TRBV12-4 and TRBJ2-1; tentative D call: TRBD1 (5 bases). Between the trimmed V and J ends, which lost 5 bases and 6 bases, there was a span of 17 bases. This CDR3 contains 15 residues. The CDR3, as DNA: TGTGCCAGCAGTGTCCCGGTACAGGTCTCCAATGAGCAGTTCTTC. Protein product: CASSVPVQVSNEQFF.